These 26 T cell receptor beta chains were sequenced from one sample in a study of T cells in localized non-small cell lung cancer. Assay: immunoSEQ multiplex PCR; the TCRdb copy retains only in-frame clones and omits some. The data hold about 53,000 clones, with 80% to 85% observed a single time. This material consisted of peripheral blood mononuclear cells, taken before any cancer treatment. These receptors were obtained from a man between 40 and 75 years old with stage III lung adenocarcinoma.

The chain is built from TRBV5-6 and TRBJ1-2; a possible D gene is TRBD1 (5 bases). The V gene lost 0 bases and the J gene lost 8 bases, with 11 bases spanning the gap. The length of the CDR3 is 13 residues. Germline V gives CDR1 SGHDT, CDR2 YYEEEE. CDR3 sequence (DNA): TGTGCCAGCAGCTTGGGACAGAGGAGCGGCTACACCTTC. This translates into CASSLGQRSGYTF.

The CDR3 nucleotides read TGTGCCACCAGCAGAAAACTTTTTAGCAATCAGCCCCAGCATTTT. Protein product: CATSRKLFSNQPQHF. The rearrangement joins TRBV15 to TRBJ1-5; D is uncertain. Germline CDR1 reads LNHNV; CDR2 reads YYDKDF (reference sequence). The CDR3 has 15 amino acids. Trimming removed 2 bases at V and 0 bases at J, with 8 bases between.

This sequence joins TRBV6-5 and TRBJ2-1; D uncertain. The V and J ends lost 6 bases and 0 bases respectively, with 12 bases between them. Germline CDR1 reads MNHEY; CDR2 reads SVGAGI. There are 15 residues in the CDR3. CDR3 in amino acids: CASRQFQSSYNEQFF. The CDR3 DNA reads TGTGCCAGCAGACAGTTCCAAAGCTCCTACAATGAGCAGTTCTTC.

The V gene is TRBV7-9, the J gene TRBJ2-5, with D hard to call. The V end was cut by 8 bases, the J end by 4 bases, with 5 bases between. Germline assignment: CDR1 SEHNR and CDR2 FQNEAQ (reference sequence). CDR3 size: 10 residues. The CDR3, as DNA: TGTGCCAGCGGTATAGAGACCCAGTACTTC. It encodes CASGIETQYF.

This clone was detected a few times. The J gene is TRBJ2-2, the V gene TRBV29-1; D call uncertain. Germline V lookup: CDR1 SQVTM, CDR2 ANQGSEA. The CDR3 has 12 residues. CDR3 sequence: CSFTLNTGELFF. CDR3 in DNA: TGCAGTTTTACGTTGAACACCGGGGAGCTGTTTTTT.

CDR3 protein: CASRDSYEQYF. CDR3 DNA sequence: TGCGCCAGCCGGGACTCCTACGAGCAGTACTTC. The J gene is TRBJ2-5, the V gene TRBV5-1; D may be TRBD2 (5 bases). The J call is in doubt because the DNA end fits TRBJ2-7 better. The length of the CDR3 is 11 residues. Germline CDR1 and CDR2: SGHRS and YFSETQ.

The chain joins TRBV4-2 to TRBJ2-3, with 9 bases matching TRBD1. CDR3 length: 17 residues. The trim removed 0 bases at V and 4 bases at J, leaving 8 bases unmatched. Germline V gives CDR1 LGHNA, CDR2 YNFKEQ. The CDR3 is CASSQDVGQGRADTQYF. The CDR3 DNA reads TGTGCCAGCAGCCAAGATGTGGGACAGGGTCGTGCAGATACGCAGTATTTT.

This chain links TRBV6-6 with TRBJ1-5; TRBD1 aligns across 11 bases. Germline assignment: CDR1 MNHNY and CDR2 SVGAGI (reference sequence). V was pared by 5 bases and J by 2 bases, with 2 bases of the junction left unmatched. The CDR3 covers 15 residues. The CDR3 coding sequence is TGTGCCAGCAGTCAGGGACAGGGGGGCAATCAGCCCCAGCATTTT. Translation gives CASSQGQGGNQPQHF.

The gene calls are TRBV28 and TRBJ1-4; D unclear. The CDR3 length is 11 residues. Germline-derived CDR1 and CDR2 are MDHEN and SYDVKM. Trimming took off 2 bases at V and 7 bases at J, with 2 bases between the two ends. The CDR3 DNA reads as TGTGCCAGCAGTTTAACTGAAAAACTGTTTTTT. Translation: CASSLTEKLFF.

This chain connects TRBV6-6 to TRBJ2-1; 8 bases fit TRBD2. Germline assignment: CDR1 MNHNY and CDR2 SVGAGI (reference sequence). There are 16 residues in the CDR3. V gave up 5 bases and J gave up 0 bases; unmatched junction bases: 6. CDR3 nucleotides: TGTGCCAGCAGTAAGACTAGCGATTACTCCTACAATGAGCAGTTCTTC. Translating gives CASSKTSDYSYNEQFF.

This rearrangement joins TRBV5-4 to TRBJ2-7; D ambiguous. The CDR3 totals 15 residues. V lost 4 bases and J 0 bases, leaving 14 bases between the germline ends. CDR1 and CDR2 (germline): SGHNT, YYREEE (reference sequence). For the CDR3, the DNA is TGTGCCAGCAGCCCTCCCCCAGGAACCTCCTACGAGCAGTACTTC. It yields the protein CASSPPPGTSYEQYF.

The V and J genes are TRBV10-3 and TRBJ2-1; D not certain. Germline V gene lookup returns CDR1 ENHRY and CDR2 SYGVKD. The CDR3 is 11 amino acids. The V and J ends lost 11 bases and 10 bases respectively, with 15 bases between them. This CDR3 is CASRLKEEQFF. The CDR3 coding sequence is TGTGCCTCTCGTCTAAAGGAGGAGCAGTTCTTC.

The gene calls are TRBV5-6 and TRBJ1-5; 7 bases match TRBD1. V lost 0 bases and J lost 7; bases outside the gene matches: 4. CDR1 is SGHDT, CDR2 YYEEEE, per germline. CDR3 length equals 14 residues. CDR3: CASSLGQGRQPQHF. The DNA for the CDR3 is TGTGCCAGCAGCTTGGGACAGGGTCGGCAGCCCCAGCATTTT. Complete variable domain (other parts from reference TRBV5-6 and TRBJ1-5): DAGVTQSPTHLIKTRGQQVTLRCSPKSGHDTVSWYQQALGQGPQFIFQYYEEEERQRGNFPDRFSGHQFPNYSSELNVNALLLGDSALYLCASSLGQGRQPQHFGDGTRLSIL.

This sequence joins TRBV13 and TRBJ1-3, with D maybe TRBD1 (6 bases). The CDR3 runs 15 residues. With 6 bases removed from V and 6 bases from J, the gap between germline ends came to 18 bases. Germline lookup yields CDR1 PRHDT and CDR2 FYEKMQ (reference sequence). The CDR3 reads CASRNGIKGVNTIYF. The CDR3 DNA sequence: TGTGCCAGCAGAAACGGGATAAAGGGGGTAAACACCATATATTTT.

The gene calls are TRBV5-1 and TRBJ2-7; TRBD2 is a possible D gene (5 bases). Trimming took off 5 bases at V and 3 bases at J, with 21 bases between the two ends. CDR3 length: 16 residues. Germline V gives CDR1 SGHRS, CDR2 YFSETQ. The DNA for the CDR3 is TGCGCCAGCAGGGCCCTCGACTACCAAGATCTCTACGAGCAGTACTTC. The encoded protein is CASRALDYQDLYEQYF.

In DNA, the CDR3 is TGTGCCAGCAGCTTGGGGACGGATAGCAATCAGCCCCAGCATTTT. Its protein is CASSLGTDSNQPQHF. This chain connects TRBV5-5 to TRBJ1-5, with no clear D. Germline CDR1 and CDR2: SGHKS and YYEKEE (reference sequence). The CDR3 has 15 residues. Trimming pared 0 bases from V and 0 bases from J, leaving 7 bases between.

The chain links TRBV10-1 to TRBJ1-1, with D maybe TRBD1 (6 bases). Germline loops: CDR1 WNHNN, CDR2 SYGVQD (reference sequence). The V end lost 0 bases, the J end lost 5 bases, and 10 bases lay between the germline ends. The CDR3 has 14 residues. The CDR3 DNA is TGCGCCAGCAGTGAGTCGACAGGAGGAACTGAAGCTTTCTTT. Protein sequence: CASSESTGGTEAFF.

The chain has TRBV11-3 and TRBJ2-1, with D tentatively TRBD1 or TRBD2 (5 bases each). The CDR3 contains 15 residues. Germline lookup yields CDR1 SGHNT and CDR2 YENEEA. Trimming cost V 3 bases and J 7 bases, with 16 bases left between them. CDR3 DNA sequence: TGTGCCAGCAGCTTTCTGAGGGGTGAGATTAATGAGCAGTTCTTC. Amino acids: CASSFLRGEINEQFF.

The chain has TRBV18 and TRBJ1-2; 7 bases map to TRBD1. V lost 6 bases to trimming and J lost 6 bases; unmatched junction nucleotides: 7. The CDR3 length is 13 residues. Germline V gene data show CDR1 as KGHSH and CDR2 as LQKENI. CDR3 amino acids: CASSRTGADGYTF. In DNA form, the CDR3 reads TGTGCCAGCTCGAGAACAGGGGCCGATGGCTACACCTTC.

The chain uses TRBV25-1 and TRBJ2-1; D gene uncertain. Germline assignment: CDR1 MGHDK and CDR2 SYGVNS. This CDR3 is 14 amino acids long. With 3 bases removed from V and 0 bases from J, the gap between germline ends came to 6 bases. The CDR3 DNA follows: TGTGCCAGCAGTGAGGGCGGCTCCTACAATGAGCAGTTCTTC. The encoded protein is CASSEGGSYNEQFF.

V gene TRBV6-5 combines with J gene TRBJ1-1; no definite D call. The CDR3 runs to 16 residues. Germline V CDR1 and CDR2: MNHEY, SVGAGI. V shed 0 bases and J shed 6 bases, with 17 bases lying between them. DNA for the CDR3: TGTGCCAGCAGTTACTCACGTACCTCCCTGTCCTCTGAAGCTTTCTTT. It yields the protein CASSYSRTSLSSEAFF.

The chain combines TRBV7-9 with TRBJ1-1; D remains ambiguous. The germline V and J ends were trimmed by 2 bases and 1 base, with 5 bases remaining between them. The CDR3 consists of 13 residues. CDR1 is SEHNR and CDR2 is FQNEAQ in the germline V gene (reference sequence). CDR3 sequence reads: CASSLYGNTEAFF. CDR3 coding DNA: TGTGCCAGCAGCTTATACGGGAACACTGAAGCTTTCTTT.

The V call is TRBV27, the J call TRBJ2-7; D gene unclear. From germline, CDR1 is MNHEY and CDR2 SMNVEV (reference sequence). This CDR3 has 12 residues. V was clipped by 6 bases and J by 0 bases, with 6 bases between them. As DNA, the CDR3 is TGTGCCAGCAGCCCGTCCTCCTACGAGCAGTACTTC. It yields the protein CASSPSSYEQYF.

The rearrangement links TRBV11-2 to TRBJ2-1, with 9 bases matching TRBD1. The CDR3 loop spans 14 amino acids. Germline V lookup: CDR1 SGHAT, CDR2 FQNNGV. Trimming at V came to 8 bases and at J to 9 bases, leaving 11 bases not matched to a gene. CDR3 nucleotides: TGTGCCAGCCGATCGTACAGGGGGCTGACTGAGCAGTTCTTC. Encoded protein: CASRSYRGLTEQFF.

The rearrangement uses TRBV29-1 and TRBJ2-5; 7 positions agree with TRBD2. With V trimmed by 6 bases and J by 5 bases, 9 bases remained unmatched. Germline assignment: CDR1 SQVTM and CDR2 ANQGSEA. There are 13 residues in the CDR3. The CDR3 coding sequence is TGCAGCGTGCTAAAAGCGGGGTTGGAGACCCAGTACTTC. Its translation is CSVLKAGLETQYF.

This clone came up a few times. The genes are TRBV9 and TRBJ1-1, with D perhaps TRBD1 (6 bases). V dropped 3 bases and J dropped 8 bases, with 14 bases sitting between them. Germline-derived CDR1 and CDR2 are SGDLS and YYNGEE. The CDR3 spans 13 residues. CDR3 sequence: CASSGTGTSEAFF. The DNA of the CDR3 is TGTGCCAGCAGCGGAACCGGGACATCGGAAGCTTTCTTT.